This T cell receptor (beta chain) was documented in a study of T cell responses to AZD1222 COVID-19 vaccine. Study outcomes and limitations: In a largely white British group with more females than males, clonal diversity was possibly underestimated. CD4 TCRs covered the whole spike, strongest at regions 160-218 and 743-854.

Assay used: immunoSEQ multiplex PCR; TCRdb lists only in-frame clones, some missing. The sample includes more than 35,000 clones, about four fifths of them seen just once. On this clone: Its antigen remains unidentified.

CDR3 length: 15 residues. The germline V gene encodes CDR1 SEHNR and CDR2 FQNEAQ (reference sequence). V lost 2 bases, J lost 5 bases, and 5 bases stayed unmatched. This TCR was recovered from an adult who received the MenACWY meningococcal vaccine as a control. This chain uses TRBV7-9 with TRBJ2-2, with 7 positions matching TRBD1. The starting material was peripheral blood, obtained 28 days after the second dose of the MenACWY control vaccine. Here the CDR3 reads CASSLKGALTGELFF. CDR3 DNA sequence: TGTGCCAGCAGCTTAAAGGGGGCGCTTACCGGGGAGCTGTTTTTT.